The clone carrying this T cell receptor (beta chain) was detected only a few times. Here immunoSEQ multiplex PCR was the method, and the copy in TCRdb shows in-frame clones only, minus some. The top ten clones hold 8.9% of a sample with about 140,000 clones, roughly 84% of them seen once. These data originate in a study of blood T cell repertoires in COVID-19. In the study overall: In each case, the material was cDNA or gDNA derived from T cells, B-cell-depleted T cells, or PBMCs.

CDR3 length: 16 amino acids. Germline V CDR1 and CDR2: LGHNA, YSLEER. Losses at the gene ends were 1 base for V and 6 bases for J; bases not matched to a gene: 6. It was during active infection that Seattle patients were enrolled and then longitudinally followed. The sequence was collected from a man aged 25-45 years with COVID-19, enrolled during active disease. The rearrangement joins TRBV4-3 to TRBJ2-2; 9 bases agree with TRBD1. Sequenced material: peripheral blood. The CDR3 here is CASSQGMGQGSGELFF. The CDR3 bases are TGCGCCAGCAGCCAAGGAATGGGACAGGGCTCCGGGGAGCTGTTTTTT.